This T cell receptor (beta chain) was documented in a study of blood T cell repertoires in COVID-19. About the research overall: Sites in the United States, Italy and Spain provided acute and convalescent COVID-19 samples. T cells, B-cell-depleted T cells, or PBMCs provided the cDNA or gDNA that served as material.

Per the original methods: Amplification of reference gene primers provided the estimated nucleated cell counts. The repertoire was sequenced with immunoSEQ multiplex PCR; TCRdb's copy has only in-frame clones and lacks some. V, J and clone size were drawn from that table, and D and trimming were deduced from the DNA. The repertoire holds under 150,000 clones, with 82% as singletons. Losses at the gene ends were 4 bases for V and 4 bases for J; bases not matched to a gene: 6. The V gene's germline CDR1 is MGHRA and CDR2 YSYEKL. The CDR3 is made up of 15 amino acids. The sequence derives from an older man with active or convalescent COVID-19. V usage is TRBV4-1 and J usage is TRBJ1-5; 8 bases fit TRBD1. Input material: peripheral blood. CDR3 protein: CASSPRDRFNQPQHF. CDR3 in DNA: TGCGCCAGCAGCCCAAGGGACAGGTTTAATCAGCCCCAGCATTTT.